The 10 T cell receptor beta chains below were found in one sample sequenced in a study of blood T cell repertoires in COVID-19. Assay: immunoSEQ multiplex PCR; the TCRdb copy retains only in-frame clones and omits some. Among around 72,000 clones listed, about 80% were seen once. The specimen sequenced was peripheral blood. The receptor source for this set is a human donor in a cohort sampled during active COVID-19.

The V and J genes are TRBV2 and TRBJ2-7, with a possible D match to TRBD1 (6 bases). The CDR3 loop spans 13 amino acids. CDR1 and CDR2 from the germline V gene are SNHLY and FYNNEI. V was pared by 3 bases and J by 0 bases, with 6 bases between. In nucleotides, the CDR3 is TGTGCCAGCAGTGAGGACAGCTCCTACGAGCAGTACTTC. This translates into CASSEDSSYEQYF.

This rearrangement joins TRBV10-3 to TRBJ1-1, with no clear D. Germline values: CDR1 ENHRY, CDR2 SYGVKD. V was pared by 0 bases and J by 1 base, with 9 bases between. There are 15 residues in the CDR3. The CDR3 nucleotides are TGTGCCATCAGTGAGTCGACGGAGGAGAACACTGAAGCTTTCTTT. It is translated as CAISESTEENTEAFF.

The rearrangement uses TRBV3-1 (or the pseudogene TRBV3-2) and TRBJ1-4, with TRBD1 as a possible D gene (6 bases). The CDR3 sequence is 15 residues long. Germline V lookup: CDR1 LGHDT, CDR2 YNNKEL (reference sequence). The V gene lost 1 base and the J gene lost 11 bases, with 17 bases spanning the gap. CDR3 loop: CASSQVDRGNRKLFF. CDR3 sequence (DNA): TGTGCCAGCAGCCAAGTGGACAGAGGTAATCGGAAACTGTTTTTT.

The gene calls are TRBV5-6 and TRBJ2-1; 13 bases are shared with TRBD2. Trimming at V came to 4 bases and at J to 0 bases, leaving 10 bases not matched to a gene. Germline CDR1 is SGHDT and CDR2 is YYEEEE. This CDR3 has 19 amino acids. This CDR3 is CASSDGLAGAQSSYNEQFF. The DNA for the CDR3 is TGTGCCAGCAGCGATGGACTAGCGGGGGCCCAGAGCTCCTACAATGAGCAGTTCTTC.

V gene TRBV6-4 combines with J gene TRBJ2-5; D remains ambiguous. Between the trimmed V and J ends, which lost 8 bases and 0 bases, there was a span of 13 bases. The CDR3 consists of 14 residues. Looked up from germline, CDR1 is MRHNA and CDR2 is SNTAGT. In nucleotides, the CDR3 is TGTGCCAGCCTTGAACAACAGTACCAAGAGACCCAGTACTTC. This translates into CASLEQQYQETQYF.

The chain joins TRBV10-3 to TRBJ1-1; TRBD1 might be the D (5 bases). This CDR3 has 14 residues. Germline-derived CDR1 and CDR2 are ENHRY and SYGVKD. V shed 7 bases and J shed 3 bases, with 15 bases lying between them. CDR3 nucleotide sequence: TGTGCCATCACCCTGGGGGGGGGTGACACTGAAGCTTTCTTT. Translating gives CAITLGGGDTEAFF.

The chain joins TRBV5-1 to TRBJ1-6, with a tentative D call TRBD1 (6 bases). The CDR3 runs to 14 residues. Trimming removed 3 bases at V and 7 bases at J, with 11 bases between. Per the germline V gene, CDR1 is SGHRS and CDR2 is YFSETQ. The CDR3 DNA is TGCGCCAGCAGCTCCAGGGGAGGGAATTCACCCCTCCACTTT. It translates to CASSSRGGNSPLHF.

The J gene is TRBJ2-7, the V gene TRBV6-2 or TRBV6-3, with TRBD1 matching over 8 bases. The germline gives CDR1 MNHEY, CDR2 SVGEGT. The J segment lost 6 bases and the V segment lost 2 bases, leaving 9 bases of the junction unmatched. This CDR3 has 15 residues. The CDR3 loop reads CASSYPREQGGEQYF. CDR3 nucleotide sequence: TGTGCCAGCAGTTACCCGAGGGAACAGGGGGGCGAGCAGTACTTC.

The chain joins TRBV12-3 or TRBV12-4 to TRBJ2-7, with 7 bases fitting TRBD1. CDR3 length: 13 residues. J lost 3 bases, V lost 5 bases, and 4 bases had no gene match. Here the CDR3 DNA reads TGTGCCAGCAGTACGGGACAGAACTACGAGCAGTACTTC. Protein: CASSTGQNYEQYF.

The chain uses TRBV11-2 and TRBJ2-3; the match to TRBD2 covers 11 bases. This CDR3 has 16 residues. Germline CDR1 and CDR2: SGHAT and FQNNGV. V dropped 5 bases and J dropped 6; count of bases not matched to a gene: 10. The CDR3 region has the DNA TGTGCCAGCAGCCCGACCCGACTAGCGGGGATGGATACGCAGTATTTT. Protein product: CASSPTRLAGMDTQYF. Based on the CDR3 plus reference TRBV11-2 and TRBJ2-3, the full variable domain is EAGVAQSPRYKIIEKRQSVAFWCNPISGHATLYWYQQILGQGPKLLIQFQNNGVVDDSQLPKDRFSAERLKGVDSTLKIQPAKLEDSAVYLCASSPTRLAGMDTQYFGPGTRLTVL.